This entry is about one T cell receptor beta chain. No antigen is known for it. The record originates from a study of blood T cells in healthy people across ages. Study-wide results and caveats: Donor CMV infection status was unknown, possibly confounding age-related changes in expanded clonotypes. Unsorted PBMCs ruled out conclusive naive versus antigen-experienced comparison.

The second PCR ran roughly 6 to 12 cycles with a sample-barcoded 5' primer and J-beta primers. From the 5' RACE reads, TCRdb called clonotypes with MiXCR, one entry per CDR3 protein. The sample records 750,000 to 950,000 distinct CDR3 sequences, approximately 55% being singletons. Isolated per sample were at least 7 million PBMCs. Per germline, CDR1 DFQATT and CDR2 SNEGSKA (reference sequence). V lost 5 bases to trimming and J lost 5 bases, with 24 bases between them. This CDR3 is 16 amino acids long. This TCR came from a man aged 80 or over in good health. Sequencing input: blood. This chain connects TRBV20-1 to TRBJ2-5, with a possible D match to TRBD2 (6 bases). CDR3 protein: CSAETTGGGVGETQYF. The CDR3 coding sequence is TGCAGTGCTGAAACAACCGGGGGAGGAGTAGGGGAGACCCAGTACTTC.